The entry that follows covers one T cell receptor beta chain sequence. This sample was taken from a study of blood T cell repertoires in COVID-19. Study overall: Both acute and convalescent COVID-19 samples were obtained from the United States, Italy and Spain. T cells, B-cell-depleted T cells, or PBMCs supplied cDNA or gDNA.

CDR1 is GTSNPN, CDR2 SVGIG, per germline (reference sequence). Unmatched junction bases numbered 12, after V lost 3 bases and J lost 5 bases. This CDR3 contains 16 residues. Original methodology: Scientists estimated how many nucleated cells there were by amplifying reference gene primers. The method was immunoSEQ multiplex PCR; TCRdb's version includes in-frame clones alone and lacks a portion of them. Clone size and the V and J calls come from that table; the DNA yielded D and trimming. The table records nearly 60,000 clones, around 85% of them present only once. The specimen was peripheral blood. V gene TRBV30 combines with J gene TRBJ2-1, with 8 bases that match TRBD2. The TCR was taken from a man aged 35-49 years with active COVID-19. The CDR3 bases are TGTGCCTGGAGGAAGGGGGGTTTAGCGGGAAACAATGAGCAGTTCTTC. Its translation: CAWRKGGLAGNNEQFF.